This T cell receptor (beta chain) was obtained from a study of radiation and T cells in renal cell carcinoma. Study results and limitations: From baseline, blood top tumor clonotypes peaked at 2 weeks post-radiation.

The CDR3 length is 15 residues. The V end lost 1 base, the J end lost 5 bases, and 15 bases lay between the germline ends. Per germline, CDR1 SGDLS and CDR2 YYNGEE. Remarks on this clone: Its antigen remains unknown.

Clones were sequenced by immunoSEQ multiplex PCR, and TCRdb holds only the in-frame ones, with some missing. Of about 83,000 clones in the sample, 75% to 90% were seen once. As to time point: blood 4 weeks post-SBRT, at nephrectomy. Documented treatment: 15 Gy SBRT to primary tumor, nephrectomy 4 weeks later. The starting material was blood, obtained from a patient whose treatment included radiotherapy and nephrectomy. This sequence joins TRBV9 and TRBJ1-2; D ambiguous. The sequence came from a woman in her sixties or seventies with renal cell carcinoma. The CDR3, as DNA: TGTGCCAGCAGCGTACTGGGAACTGAAGGATATGGCTACACCTTC. Translating gives CASSVLGTEGYGYTF.